Below, one T cell receptor beta chain is given with its context. Its matching antigen is unknown. This entry is derived from a study of T cells expressing NK-cell markers. On the study more broadly: Sequencing covered eight donors, seven HCMV-seropositive and one seronegative. The study's findings and limits: In four donors, dominant clonotypes made up roughly 25-60.1% of CD3+CD56-NKG2C+ cells.

TCRdb re-called the 5' RACE reads and shows each CDR3 protein once, DNA omitted. The sample table sets out hundreds of thousands of distinct CDR3 sequences. The CDR3 totals 18 residues. CDR1 is KGHDR and CDR2 is SFDVKD in the germline V gene. This receptor was obtained from a man younger than 30 in good health. The sample was blood T cells: a sorted CD56 or NKG2C T cell subset, CD4+ or CD8+ T cells, or bulk PBMC T cells (not recorded which). The rearrangement links TRBV24-1 to TRBJ2-3; the D call of TRBD2 rests on TCRdb alone, since no DNA is present to check it. The CDR3 spells CATSDPGLAGGPTDTQYF.